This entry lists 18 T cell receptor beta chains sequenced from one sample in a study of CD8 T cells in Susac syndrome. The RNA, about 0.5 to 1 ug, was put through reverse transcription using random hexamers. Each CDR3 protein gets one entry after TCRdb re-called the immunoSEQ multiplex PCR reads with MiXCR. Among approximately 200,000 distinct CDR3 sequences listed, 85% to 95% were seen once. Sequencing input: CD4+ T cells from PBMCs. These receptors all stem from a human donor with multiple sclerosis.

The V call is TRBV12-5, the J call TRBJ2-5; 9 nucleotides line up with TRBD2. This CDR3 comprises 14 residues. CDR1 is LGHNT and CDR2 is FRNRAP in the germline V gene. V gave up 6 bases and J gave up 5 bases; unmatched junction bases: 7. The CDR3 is CASGPTSGGETQYF. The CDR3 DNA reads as TGTGCTAGTGGCCCGACTAGCGGAGGGGAGACCCAGTACTTC.

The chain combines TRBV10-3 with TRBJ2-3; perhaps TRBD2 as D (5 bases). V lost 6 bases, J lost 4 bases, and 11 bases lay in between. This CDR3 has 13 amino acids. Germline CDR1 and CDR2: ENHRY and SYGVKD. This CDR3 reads CAISLALADTQYF. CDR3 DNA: TGTGCCATCAGCCTTGCACTAGCAGATACGCAGTATTTT.

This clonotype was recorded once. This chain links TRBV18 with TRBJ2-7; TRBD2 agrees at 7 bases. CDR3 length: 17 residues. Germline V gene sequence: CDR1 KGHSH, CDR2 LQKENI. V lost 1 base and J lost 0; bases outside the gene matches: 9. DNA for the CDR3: TGTGCCAGCTCACCACTACCGGTGGGAGGGGACTCCTACGAGCAGTACTTC. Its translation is CASSPLPVGGDSYEQYF.

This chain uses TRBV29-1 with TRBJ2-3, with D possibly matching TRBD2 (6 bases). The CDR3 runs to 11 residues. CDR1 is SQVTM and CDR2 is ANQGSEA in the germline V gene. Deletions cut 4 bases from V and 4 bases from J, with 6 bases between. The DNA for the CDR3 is TGCAGCGTTGGGGGGGCAGATACGCAGTATTTT. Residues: CSVGGADTQYF.

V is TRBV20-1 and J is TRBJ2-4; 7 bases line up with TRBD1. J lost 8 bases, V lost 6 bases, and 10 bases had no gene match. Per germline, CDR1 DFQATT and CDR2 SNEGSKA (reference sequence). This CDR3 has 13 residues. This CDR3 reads CSAPPGGQYIQYF. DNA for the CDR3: TGCAGTGCCCCCCCTGGGGGACAGTACATTCAGTACTTC.

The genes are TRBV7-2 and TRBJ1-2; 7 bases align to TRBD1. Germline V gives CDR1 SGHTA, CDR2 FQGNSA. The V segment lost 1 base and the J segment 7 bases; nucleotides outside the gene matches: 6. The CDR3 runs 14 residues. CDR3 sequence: CASSLGVTGSGYTF. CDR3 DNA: TGTGCCAGCAGCTTAGGGGTGACAGGGTCTGGCTACACCTTC.

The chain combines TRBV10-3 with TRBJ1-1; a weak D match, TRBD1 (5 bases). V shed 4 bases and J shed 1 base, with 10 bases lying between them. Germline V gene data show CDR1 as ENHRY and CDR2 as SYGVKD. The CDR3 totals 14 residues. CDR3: CAISGTGGNTEAFF. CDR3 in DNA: TGTGCCATCAGTGGTACAGGAGGGAACACTGAAGCTTTCTTT.

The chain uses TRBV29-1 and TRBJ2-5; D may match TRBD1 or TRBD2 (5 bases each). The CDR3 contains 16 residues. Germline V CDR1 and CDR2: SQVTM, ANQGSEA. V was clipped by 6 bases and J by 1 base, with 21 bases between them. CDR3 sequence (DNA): TGCAGCGTGCAAGGGACGGTAAGAGACCGCCAAGAGACCCAGTACTTC. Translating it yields CSVQGTVRDRQETQYF.

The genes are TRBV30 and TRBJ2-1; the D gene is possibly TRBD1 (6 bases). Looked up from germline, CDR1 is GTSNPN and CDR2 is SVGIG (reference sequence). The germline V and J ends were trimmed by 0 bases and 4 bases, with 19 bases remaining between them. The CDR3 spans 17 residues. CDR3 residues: CAWSVPVTGKVYNEQFF. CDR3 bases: TGTGCCTGGAGTGTACCCGTTACAGGGAAAGTTTACAATGAGCAGTTCTTC.

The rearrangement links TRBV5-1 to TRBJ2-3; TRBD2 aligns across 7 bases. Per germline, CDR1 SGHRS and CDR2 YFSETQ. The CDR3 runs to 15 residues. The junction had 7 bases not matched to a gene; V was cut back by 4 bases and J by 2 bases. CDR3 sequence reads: CASSMLGTTTDTQYF. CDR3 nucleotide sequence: TGCGCCAGCAGCATGCTAGGGACTACCACAGATACGCAGTATTTT. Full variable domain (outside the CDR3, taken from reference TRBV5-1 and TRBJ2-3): KAGVTQTPRYLIKTRGQQVTLSCSPISGHRSVSWYQQTPGQGLQFLFEYFSETQRNKGNFPGRFSGRQFSNSRSEMNVSTLELGDSALYLCASSMLGTTTDTQYFGPGTRLTVL.

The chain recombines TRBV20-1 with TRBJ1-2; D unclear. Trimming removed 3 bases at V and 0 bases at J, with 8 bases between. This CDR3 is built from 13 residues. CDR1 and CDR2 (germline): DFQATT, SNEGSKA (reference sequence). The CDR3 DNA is TGCAGTGCTAGTCCGGACTCTAACTATGGCTACACCTTC. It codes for CSASPDSNYGYTF.

CDR3 coding DNA: TGTGCCTGGAGCGGGGGGCGGACGAACACTGAAGCTTTCTTT. Its protein product is CAWSGGRTNTEAFF. The rearrangement uses TRBV30 and TRBJ1-1; D possibly corresponds to TRBD1 (6 bases). Trimming stripped 3 bases from V and 1 base from J, with 12 bases between. This CDR3 has 14 amino acids. Germline assignment: CDR1 GTSNPN and CDR2 SVGIG (reference sequence). The full variable domain, its missing parts supplied by reference TRBV30 and TRBJ1-1, is SQTIHQWPATLVQPVGSPLSLECTVEGTSNPNLYWYRQAAGRGLQLLFYSVGIGQISSEVPQNLSASRPQDRQFILSSKKLLLSDSGFYLCAWSGGRTNTEAFFGQGTRLTVV.

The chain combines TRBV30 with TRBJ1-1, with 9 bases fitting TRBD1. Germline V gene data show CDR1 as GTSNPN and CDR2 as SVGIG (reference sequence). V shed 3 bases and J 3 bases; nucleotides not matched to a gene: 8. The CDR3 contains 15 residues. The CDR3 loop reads CAWRKIQGADTEAFF. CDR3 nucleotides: TGTGCCTGGAGGAAAATACAGGGGGCGGACACTGAAGCTTTCTTT.

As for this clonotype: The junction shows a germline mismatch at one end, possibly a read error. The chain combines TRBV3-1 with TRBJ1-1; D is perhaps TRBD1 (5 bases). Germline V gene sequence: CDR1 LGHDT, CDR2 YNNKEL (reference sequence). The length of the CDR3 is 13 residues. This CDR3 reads CASSHNRLTEAFF. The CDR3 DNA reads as TGCGCCAGCAGCCACAACAGGTTGACTGAAGCTTTCTTT. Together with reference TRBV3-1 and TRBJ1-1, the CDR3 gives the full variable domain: DTAVSQTPKYLVTQMGNDKSIKCEQNLGHDTMYWYKQDSKKFLKIMFSYNNKELIINETVPNRFSPKSPDKAHLNLHINSLELGDSAVYFCASSHNRLTEAFFGQGTRLTVV.

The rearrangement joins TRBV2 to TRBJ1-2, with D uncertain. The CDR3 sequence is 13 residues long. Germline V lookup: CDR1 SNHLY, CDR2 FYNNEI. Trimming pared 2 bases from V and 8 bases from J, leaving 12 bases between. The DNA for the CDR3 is TGTGCCAGCAGTGAAACCGCAATCGGGGGCTACACCTTC. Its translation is CASSETAIGGYTF.

CDR3 nucleotides: TGTGCTAGTGGTAGCACCGGGGAGCTGTTTTTT. This codes for CASGSTGELFF. This chain joins TRBV12-5 and TRBJ2-2; D not resolved. This CDR3 comprises 11 residues. The germline CDR1 and CDR2 sequences are LGHNT and FRNRAP. V gave up 5 bases and J gave up 4 bases, with 2 bases separating them. Using reference TRBV12-5 and TRBJ2-2 for the parts outside the CDR3, the full variable domain is DARVTQTPRHKVTEMGQEVTMRCQPILGHNTVFWYRQTMMQGLELLAYFRNRAPLDDSGMPKDRFSAEMPDATLATLKIQPSEPRDSAVYFCASGSTGELFFGEGSRLTVL.

CDR3 sequence: CSALTSGGVTDTQYF. The CDR3 bases are TGCAGTGCTTTGACTAGCGGGGGTGTCACAGATACGCAGTATTTT. The gene calls are TRBV20-1 and TRBJ2-3, with 12 nucleotides matching TRBD2. The V segment lost 5 bases and the J segment 2 bases; nucleotides outside the gene matches: 5. CDR3 length equals 15 residues. Looked up from germline, CDR1 is DFQATT and CDR2 is SNEGSKA (reference sequence).

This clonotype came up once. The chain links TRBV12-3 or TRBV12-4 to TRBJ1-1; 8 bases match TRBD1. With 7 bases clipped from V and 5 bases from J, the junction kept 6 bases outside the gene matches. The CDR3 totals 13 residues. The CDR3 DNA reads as TGTGCCAGCACCTCACAGGGGGGGACTGAAGCTTTCTTT. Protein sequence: CASTSQGGTEAFF.